This T cell receptor (beta chain) was captured by sequencing in a study of T cells after yellow fever vaccination. On the study more broadly: Fractions low in cell number were prepared with SMART-Seq v4 Ultra Low Input. General study results and limits: Though weaker, the secondary response peaked faster, on day 5 versus 15. Abundant clonotypes from the bulk population could get into FACS-sorted repertoires as contaminants.

V was shortened by 1 base and J by 5 bases, with 11 bases between the two germline ends. The CDR3 has 14 amino acids. Germline values: CDR1 SGHTA, CDR2 FQGTGA. The table lists this clonotype with a few counts. The antigen remains undetermined. TCRdb re-analysed the 5' RACE reads in MiXCR, keeping a single row per CDR3 protein. Counted here are a few hundred thousand distinct CDR3 sequences, approximately 4% occurring once; the ten biggest clones make up approximately 23%. The chain is built from TRBV7-3 and TRBJ2-5; perhaps D is TRBD1 or TRBD2 (5 bases each). This specimen was PBMCs, taken 5 days after the yellow fever booster vaccination. This TCR was sampled from a man between 18 and 35 years old who received the YFV17D yellow fever vaccine. This CDR3 reads CASSLRGRRETQYF. The CDR3 DNA sequence: TGTGCCAGCAGCTTAAGGGGACGAAGGGAGACCCAGTACTTC.